These T cell receptor beta chains were read from a single sample in a study of blood T cell repertoires in COVID-19. TCRdb's copy holds only in-frame clones and misses some; the assay was immunoSEQ multiplex PCR. The sample lists some 500,000 clones, approximately 90% seen once, with less than 2% in the top ten. Specimen: PBMCs or T cells enriched from blood (not recorded which). The receptors were sampled from a woman aged 40-49 years who had recovered from COVID-19. Both conserved end residues are part of each CDR3. Fields, in order: J gene, clone size, V gene, D gene, CDR3 DNA, CDR3 protein. A D gene is named only where the DNA matches it firmly. The size entry is marked missing in some rows and otherwise reads once, few, many or a size class.

>TRBJ2-1|once|TRBV4-1|TRBD2
TGCGCCAGCAGCCTCGGACTAGCGGGAGAGGTTGAGCAGTTCTTC
CASSLGLAGEVEQFF
>TRBJ2-2|NA|TRBV24-1|NA
TGTGCCACCAGTGCCCCAGGGTCCGGGGAGCTGTTTTTT
CATSAPGSGELFF
>TRBJ1-4|NA|TRBV11-2|TRBD1
TGTGCCAGCAGCGAATACAGGGGGACTAATGAAAAACTGTTTTTT
CASSEYRGTNEKLFF
>TRBJ1-5|NA|TRBV28|TRBD1
TGTGCCAGCAGTCCGACCGGGACAGGGGACCAGCCCCAGCATTTT
CASSPTGTGDQPQHF
>TRBJ2-1|NA|TRBV10-3|NA
TGTGCCATCATGGGGGGGGCTATTAACAATGAGCAGTTCTTC
CAIMGGAINNEQFF
>TRBJ1-3|NA|TRBV19|TRBD1
TGTGCCAGTAGTCCCAGGGGGCTCGGAAACACCATATATTTT
CASSPRGLGNTIYF
>TRBJ2-1|once|TRBV14|NA
TGTGCCAGCAGCCTCCTCCAGGGGGGACGGGGAAAGCAGTTCTTC
CASSLLQGGRGKQFF
>TRBJ1-2|NA|TRBV6-1|NA
TGTGCCAGCAGTGAACAGGGTCGGGGGAGTTATGGCTACACCTTC
CASSEQGRGSYGYTF
>TRBJ1-1|NA|TRBV7-2|TRBD1
TGTGCCAGCAGCTCGGACAGGCCGAACACTGAAGCTTTCTTT
CASSSDRPNTEAFF
>TRBJ1-3|NA|TRBV6-1|NA
TGTGCCAGCACTGATCCGAGTTTCGAGCTCTCTGGAAACACCATATATTTT
CASTDPSFELSGNTIYF
>TRBJ1-3|NA|TRBV5-5|NA
TGTGCCAGCAGCCTTGGACAGATCTCTGGAAACACCATATATTTT
CASSLGQISGNTIYF
>TRBJ2-7|NA|TRBV27|TRBD1
TGTGCCAGCAGTCCCCAGACAGGGTTCCACGAGCAGTACTTC
CASSPQTGFHEQYF
>TRBJ2-7|few|TRBV5-1|NA
TGCGCCAGCAGCTTTGCAGGGAACTACGAGCAGTACTTC
CASSFAGNYEQYF
>TRBJ1-3|NA|TRBV15|NA
TGTGCCACCAGCAGAGACCCGACCGGACAAGTCGGGCGTGGAAACACCATATATTTT
CATSRDPTGQVGRGNTIYF
>TRBJ1-1|NA|TRBV4-3|NA
TGCGCCAGCAGCCATACAAGAGGGGGCACTGAAGCTTTCTTT
CASSHTRGGTEAFF
>TRBJ2-1|NA|TRBV9|TRBD2
TGTGCCAGCAGCGTAGGACTAGCGGGCCGTCTTTACAATGAGCAGTTCTTC
CASSVGLAGRLYNEQFF
>TRBJ2-1|NA|TRBV7-2|NA
TGTGCCAGTAGAGCGGAGATCTACAATGAGCAGTTCTTC
CASRAEIYNEQFF
>TRBJ1-3|once|TRBV19|NA
TGTGCCAGTAGTAACCCCAGGGGCTCTGGAAACACCATATATTTT
CASSNPRGSGNTIYF
>TRBJ2-2|NA|TRBV2|TRBD2
TGTGCCAGCAGCCTGGGACTAGCGGGGACCGGGGAGCTGTTTTTT
CASSLGLAGTGELFF
>TRBJ1-2|NA|TRBV19|TRBD1
TGTGCCAGTAGTACGACAGGGGGGTACTATGGCTACACCTTC
CASSTTGGYYGYTF
>TRBJ2-5|NA|TRBV13|NA
TGTGCCAGCAGCTCGGGACTTTTTCAAGAGACCCAGTACTTC
CASSSGLFQETQYF
>TRBJ2-1|NA|TRBV16|TRBD2
TGTGCCAGCACCTCAGCGGGTTGGGAGGGCCTCTACAATGAGCAGTTCTTC
CASTSAGWEGLYNEQFF
>TRBJ1-3|NA|TRBV5-4|NA
TGTGCCAGCAGCTTGGGCAGGGGAAACACCATATATTTT
CASSLGRGNTIYF
>TRBJ2-3|NA|TRBV29-1|NA
TGCAGCGGCCGACTGTTGTTGACAGATACGCAGTATTTT
CSGRLLLTDTQYF
>TRBJ1-2|NA|TRBV4-2|NA
TGTGCCAGCAGCCAAGATCCCGCCGCAGGGGCGAAATTGGGAGGCTACACCTTC
CASSQDPAAGAKLGGYTF
>TRBJ2-7|NA|TRBV19|TRBD1
TGTGCCAGTAGTATATCAGGGGGAGCCTACGAGCAGTACTTC
CASSISGGAYEQYF
>TRBJ1-5|NA|TRBV30|TRBD1
TGTGCCTGGAGCCCAGGACAGGGGGTTGTGGCCCAGCATTTT
CAWSPGQGVVAQHF
>TRBJ1-5|few|TRBV12-3/TRBV12-4|NA
TGTGCCAGCAGTCCTGGGGGGTCCCGGCCCCAGCATTTT
CASSPGGSRPQHF
>TRBJ2-7|NA|TRBV5-1|TRBD2
TGCGCCAGCAGCTTGACTCTTTCTAGCGGGCCCTACGAGCAGTACTTC
CASSLTLSSGPYEQYF
>TRBJ1-2|NA|TRBV7-8|TRBD1
TGTGCCAGCAGCCGGACAGGTGACTATGGCTACACCTTC
CASSRTGDYGYTF
>TRBJ1-5|NA|TRBV12-5|NA
TGTGCTAGTGGTTTGGAGACAGGGCCCCAGCATTTT
CASGLETGPQHF
>TRBJ1-2|NA|TRBV7-8|NA
TGTGCCAGCAGCTTAGAAGGGGCCCCCGACTATGGCTACACCTTC
CASSLEGAPDYGYTF
>TRBJ1-5|NA|TRBV5-5|NA
TGTGCCAGCAGCTTGGCTCGGGGTCATAATCAGCCCCAGCATTTT
CASSLARGHNQPQHF
>TRBJ1-2|NA|TRBV9|NA
TGTGCCAGCAGCGCCGGGACATCCCCTCGTGGGTACACCTTC
CASSAGTSPRGYTF
>TRBJ1-1|NA|TRBV19|NA
TGTGCCAGTAGTATCACGTTCGACACTACTGAAGCTTTCTTT
CASSITFDTTEAFF
>TRBJ1-2|NA|TRBV19|TRBD1
TGTGCCTCAGGAGACAGGGGGCTTGGTGACTATGGCTACACCTTC
CASGDRGLGDYGYTF
>TRBJ1-5|NA|TRBV18|NA
TGTGCCAGTTCTCCGGGGGATCGGCAGCCCCAGCATTTT
CASSPGDRQPQHF